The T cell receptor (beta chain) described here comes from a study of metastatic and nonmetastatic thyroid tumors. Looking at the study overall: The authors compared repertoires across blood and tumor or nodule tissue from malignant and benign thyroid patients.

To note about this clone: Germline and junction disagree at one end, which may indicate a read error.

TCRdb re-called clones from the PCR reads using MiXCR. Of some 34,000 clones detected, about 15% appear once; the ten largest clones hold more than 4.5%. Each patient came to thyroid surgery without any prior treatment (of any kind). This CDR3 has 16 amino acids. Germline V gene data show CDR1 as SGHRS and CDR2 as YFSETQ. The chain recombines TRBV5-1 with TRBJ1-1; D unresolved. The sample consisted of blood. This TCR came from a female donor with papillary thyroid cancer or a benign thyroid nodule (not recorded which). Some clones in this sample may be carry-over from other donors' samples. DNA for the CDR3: TGTGCCAGCAGACACCACCGGACGGACCTGGACACTGAAGCTTTCTTT. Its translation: CASRHHRTDLDTEAFF.